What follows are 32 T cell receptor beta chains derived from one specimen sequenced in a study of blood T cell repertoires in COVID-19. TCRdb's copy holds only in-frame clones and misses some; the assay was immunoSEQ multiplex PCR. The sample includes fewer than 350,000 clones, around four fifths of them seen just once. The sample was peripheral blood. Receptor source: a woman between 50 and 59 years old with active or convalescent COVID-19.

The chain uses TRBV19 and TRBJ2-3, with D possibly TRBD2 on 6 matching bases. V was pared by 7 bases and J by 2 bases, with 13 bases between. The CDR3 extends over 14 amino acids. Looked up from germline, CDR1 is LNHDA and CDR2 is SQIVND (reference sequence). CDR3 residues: CASNQAGYTDTQYF. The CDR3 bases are TGTGCCAGTAATCAGGCGGGGTACACAGATACGCAGTATTTT.

CDR3 in DNA: TGTGCCAGCAGCTCACAGGTTCCGCGAGCTTTCTTT. This translates into CASSSQVPRAFF. The J gene is TRBJ1-1, the V gene TRBV7-9, with a possible D match to TRBD1 (5 bases). Looked up from germline, CDR1 is SEHNR and CDR2 is FQNEAQ (reference sequence). The CDR3 has 12 residues. The V end lost 4 bases, the J end lost 10 bases, and 13 bases lay between the germline ends. Looking up the rest from reference TRBV7-9 and TRBJ1-1 gives the full variable domain: DTGVSQNPRHKITKRGQNVTFRCDPISEHNRLYWYRQTLGQGPEFLTYFQNEAQLEKSRLLSDRFSAERPKGSFSTLEIQRTEQGDSAMYLCASSSQVPRAFFGQGTRLTVV.

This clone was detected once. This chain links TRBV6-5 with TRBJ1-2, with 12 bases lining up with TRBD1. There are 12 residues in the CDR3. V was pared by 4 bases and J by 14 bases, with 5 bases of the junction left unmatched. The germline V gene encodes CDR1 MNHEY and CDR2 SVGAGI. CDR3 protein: CASSWDRGRLTF. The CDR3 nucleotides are TGTGCCAGCAGTTGGGACAGGGGGCGTTTAACCTTC.

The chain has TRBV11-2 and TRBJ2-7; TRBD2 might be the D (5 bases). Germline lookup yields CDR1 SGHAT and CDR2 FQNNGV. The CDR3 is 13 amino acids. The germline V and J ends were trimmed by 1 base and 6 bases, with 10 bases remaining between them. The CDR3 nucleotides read TGTGCCAGCAGCTTAGGGGAGTGGAGCGAGCAGTACTTC. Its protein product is CASSLGEWSEQYF.

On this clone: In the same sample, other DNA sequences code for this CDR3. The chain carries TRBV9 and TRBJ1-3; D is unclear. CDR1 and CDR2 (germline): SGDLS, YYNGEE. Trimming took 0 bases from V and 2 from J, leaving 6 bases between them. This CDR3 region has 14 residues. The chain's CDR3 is CASSVGGPGNTIYF. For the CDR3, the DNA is TGTGCCAGCAGCGTAGGCGGGCCTGGAAACACCATATATTTT.

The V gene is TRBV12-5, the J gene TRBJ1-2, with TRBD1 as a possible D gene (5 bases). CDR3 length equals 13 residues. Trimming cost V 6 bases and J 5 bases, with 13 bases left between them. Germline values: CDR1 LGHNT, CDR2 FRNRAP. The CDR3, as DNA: TGTGCTAGTGGCGCGGGACGGAGATATGGCTACACCTTC. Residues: CASGAGRRYGYTF.

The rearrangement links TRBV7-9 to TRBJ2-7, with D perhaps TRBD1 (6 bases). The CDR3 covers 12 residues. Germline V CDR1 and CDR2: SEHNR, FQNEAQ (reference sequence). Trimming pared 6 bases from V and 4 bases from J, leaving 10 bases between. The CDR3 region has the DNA TGTGCCAGCAGAGGACAGCCTTACGAGCAGTACTTC. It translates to CASRGQPYEQYF.

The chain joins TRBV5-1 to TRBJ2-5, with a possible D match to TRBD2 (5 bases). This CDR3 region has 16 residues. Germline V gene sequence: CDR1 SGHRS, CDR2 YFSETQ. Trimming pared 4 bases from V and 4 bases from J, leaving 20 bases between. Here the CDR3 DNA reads TGCGCCAGCAGCCTGGCACCGGGAAGCGGAACAGAGACCCAGTACTTC. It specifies CASSLAPGSGTETQYF.

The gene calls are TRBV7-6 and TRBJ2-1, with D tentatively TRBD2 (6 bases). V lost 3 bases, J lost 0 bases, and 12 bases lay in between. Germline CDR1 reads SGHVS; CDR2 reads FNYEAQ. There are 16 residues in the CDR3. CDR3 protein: CASSLVGRSSYNEQFF. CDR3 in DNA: TGTGCCAGCAGCTTGGTGGGGAGGAGCTCCTACAATGAGCAGTTCTTC.

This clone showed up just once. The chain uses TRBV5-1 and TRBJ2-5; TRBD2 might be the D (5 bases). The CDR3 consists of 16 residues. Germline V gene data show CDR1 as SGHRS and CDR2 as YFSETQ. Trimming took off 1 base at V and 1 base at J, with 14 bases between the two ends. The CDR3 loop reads CASSLSGRLPQETQYF. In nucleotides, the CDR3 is TGCGCCAGCAGCTTGTCAGGTCGACTACCCCAAGAGACCCAGTACTTC.

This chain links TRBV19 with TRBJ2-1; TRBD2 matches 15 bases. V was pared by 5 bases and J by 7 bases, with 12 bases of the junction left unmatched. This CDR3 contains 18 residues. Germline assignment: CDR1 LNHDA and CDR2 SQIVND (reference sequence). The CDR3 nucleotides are TGTGCCAGTAGTGCTCGGACTAGCGGGAGGGCCAGGTTTAATGAGCAGTTCTTC. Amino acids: CASSARTSGRARFNEQFF. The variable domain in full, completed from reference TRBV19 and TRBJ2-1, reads DGGITQSPKYLFRKEGQNVTLSCEQNLNHDAMYWYRQDPGQGLRLIYYSQIVNDFQKGDIAEGYSVSREKKESFPLTVTSAQKNPTAFYLCASSARTSGRARFNEQFFGPGTRLTVL.

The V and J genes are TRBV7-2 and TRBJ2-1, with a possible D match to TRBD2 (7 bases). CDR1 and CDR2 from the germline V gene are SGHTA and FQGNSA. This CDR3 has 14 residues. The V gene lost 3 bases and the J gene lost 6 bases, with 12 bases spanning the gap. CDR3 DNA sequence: TGTGCCAGCAGCTTGAGGGGAGGGGGCAATGAGCAGTTCTTC. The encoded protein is CASSLRGGGNEQFF.

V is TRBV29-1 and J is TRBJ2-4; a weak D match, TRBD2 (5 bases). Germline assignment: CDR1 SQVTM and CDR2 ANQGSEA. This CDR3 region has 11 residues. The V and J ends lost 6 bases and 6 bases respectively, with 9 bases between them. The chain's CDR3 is CSVQDLNIQYF. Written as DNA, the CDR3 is TGCAGCGTCCAGGACTTAAACATTCAGTACTTC.

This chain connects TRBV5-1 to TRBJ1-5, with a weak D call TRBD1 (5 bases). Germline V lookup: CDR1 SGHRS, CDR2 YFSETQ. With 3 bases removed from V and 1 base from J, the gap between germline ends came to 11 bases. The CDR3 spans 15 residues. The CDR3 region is CASSSGVGSNQPQHF. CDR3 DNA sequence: TGCGCCAGCAGCTCGGGGGTGGGGAGCAATCAGCCCCAGCATTTT.

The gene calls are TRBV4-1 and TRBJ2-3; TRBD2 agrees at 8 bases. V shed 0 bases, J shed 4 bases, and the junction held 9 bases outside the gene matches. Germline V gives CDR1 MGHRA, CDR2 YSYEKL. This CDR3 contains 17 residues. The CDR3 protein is CASSQDIPGGLADTQYF. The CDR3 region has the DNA TGCGCCAGCAGCCAAGATATCCCGGGAGGGTTGGCAGATACGCAGTATTTT.

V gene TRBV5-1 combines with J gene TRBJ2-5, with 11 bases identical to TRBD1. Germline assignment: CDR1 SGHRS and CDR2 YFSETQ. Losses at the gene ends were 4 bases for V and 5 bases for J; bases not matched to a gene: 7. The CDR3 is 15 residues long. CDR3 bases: TGCGCCAGCAGCCTAGGACAGGGGGCTACTGAGACCCAGTACTTC. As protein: CASSLGQGATETQYF.

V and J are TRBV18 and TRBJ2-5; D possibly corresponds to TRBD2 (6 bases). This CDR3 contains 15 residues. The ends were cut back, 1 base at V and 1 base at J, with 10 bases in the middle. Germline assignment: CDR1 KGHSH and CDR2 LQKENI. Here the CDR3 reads CASSPQGGLQETQYF. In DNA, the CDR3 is TGTGCCAGCTCACCACAGGGAGGTCTCCAAGAGACCCAGTACTTC.

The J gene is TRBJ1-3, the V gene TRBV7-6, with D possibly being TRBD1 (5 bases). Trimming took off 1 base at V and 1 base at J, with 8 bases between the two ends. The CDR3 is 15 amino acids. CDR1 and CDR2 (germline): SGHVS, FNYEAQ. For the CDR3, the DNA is TGTGCCAGCAGCTTAGACGGGGGGTCTGGAAACACCATATATTTT. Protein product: CASSLDGGSGNTIYF.

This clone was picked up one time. As DNA, the CDR3 is TGTGCCAGCAGTTTATCGCCGGGACAGGGGTACACTGAAGCTTTCTTT. Its translation: CASSLSPGQGYTEAFF. The chain combines TRBV28 with TRBJ1-1; 10 nucleotides agree with TRBD1. This CDR3 spans 16 amino acids. V dropped 1 base and J dropped 3; count of bases not matched to a gene: 5. From germline, CDR1 is MDHEN and CDR2 SYDVKM.

The CDR3: CASSLRQDTNYGYTF. The CDR3 DNA sequence: TGTGCCAGCAGCTTACGACAGGACACTAACTATGGCTACACCTTC. The V and J genes are TRBV7-6 and TRBJ1-2, with a weak D call TRBD1 (6 bases). The CDR3 runs to 15 residues. Germline CDR1 is SGHVS and CDR2 is FNYEAQ. V was trimmed by 2 bases and J by 0 bases, leaving 10 bases between them.

The CDR3 nucleotides are TGTGCCAGCTCCGCTCCAGGTAGGAATCAGCCCCAGCATTTT. This codes for CASSAPGRNQPQHF. J is TRBJ1-5 and V is TRBV27; D is unclear. Trimming cost V 8 bases and J 4 bases, with 15 bases left between them. Germline CDR1 is MNHEY and CDR2 is SMNVEV (reference sequence). The CDR3 length is 14 residues.

DNA of the CDR3: TGTGCCAGCAGCTTAGCATCTTGGGGTAAACGGGAGCATACGCAGTATTTT. This codes for CASSLASWGKREHTQYF. This chain connects TRBV7-9 to TRBJ2-3, with a possible D match to TRBD2 (6 bases). Germline values: CDR1 SEHNR, CDR2 FQNEAQ (reference sequence). Trimming pared 0 bases from V and 7 bases from J, leaving 20 bases between. The CDR3 totals 17 residues.

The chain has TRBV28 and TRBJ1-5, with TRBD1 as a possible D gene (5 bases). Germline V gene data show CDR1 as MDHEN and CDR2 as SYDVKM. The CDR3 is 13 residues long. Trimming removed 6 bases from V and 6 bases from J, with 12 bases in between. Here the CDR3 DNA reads TGTGCCAGCAGCGAAGACAGATTTCAGCCCCAGCATTTT. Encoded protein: CASSEDRFQPQHF.

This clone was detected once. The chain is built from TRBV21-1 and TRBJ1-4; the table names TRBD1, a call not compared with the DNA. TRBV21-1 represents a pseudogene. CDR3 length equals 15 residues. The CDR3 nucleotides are TGTGCCAGCAGCAAAAGGGGCAGGGTGTGTGAAAAACTGTTTTTT. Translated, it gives CASSKRGRVCEKLFF.

CDR3 sequence (DNA): TGCAGCGTCCCCGGGGGGAGCATAAACTATGGCTACACCTTC. Translating gives CSVPGGSINYGYTF. The chain recombines TRBV29-1 with TRBJ1-2; tentative D call: TRBD1 (5 bases). V was clipped by 6 bases and J by 2 bases, with 16 bases between them. This CDR3 spans 14 amino acids. Germline lookup yields CDR1 SQVTM and CDR2 ANQGSEA.

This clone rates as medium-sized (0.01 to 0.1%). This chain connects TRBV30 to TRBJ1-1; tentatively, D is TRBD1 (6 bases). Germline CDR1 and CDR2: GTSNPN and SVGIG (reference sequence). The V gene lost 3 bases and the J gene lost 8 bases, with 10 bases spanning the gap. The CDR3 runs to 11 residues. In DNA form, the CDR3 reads TGTGCCTGGAGCTTGGACAGCGAAGCTTTCTTT. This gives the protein CAWSLDSEAFF.

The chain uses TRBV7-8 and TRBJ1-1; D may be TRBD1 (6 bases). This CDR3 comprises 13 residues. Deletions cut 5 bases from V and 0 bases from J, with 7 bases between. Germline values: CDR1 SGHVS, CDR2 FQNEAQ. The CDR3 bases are TGTGCCAGCAGCACAGGGATGAACACTGAAGCTTTCTTT. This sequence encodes CASSTGMNTEAFF.

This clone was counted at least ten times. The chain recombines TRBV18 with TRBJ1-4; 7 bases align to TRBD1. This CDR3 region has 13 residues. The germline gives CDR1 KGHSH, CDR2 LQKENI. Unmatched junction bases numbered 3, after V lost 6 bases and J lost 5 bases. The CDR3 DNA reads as TGTGCCAGCTCGGGACAGCGAAATGAAAAACTGTTTTTT. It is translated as CASSGQRNEKLFF.

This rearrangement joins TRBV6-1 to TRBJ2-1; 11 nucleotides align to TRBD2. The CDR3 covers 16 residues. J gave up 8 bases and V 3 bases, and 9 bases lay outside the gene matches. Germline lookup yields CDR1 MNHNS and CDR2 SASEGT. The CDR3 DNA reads TGTGCCAGCAGTGATTTAGCGGGAGGGCCTAGCGATGAGCAGTTCTTC. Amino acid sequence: CASSDLAGGPSDEQFF.

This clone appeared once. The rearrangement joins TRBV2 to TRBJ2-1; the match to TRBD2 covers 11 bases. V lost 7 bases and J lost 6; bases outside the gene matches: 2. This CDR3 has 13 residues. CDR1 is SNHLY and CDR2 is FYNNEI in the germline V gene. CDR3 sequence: CASTTSGINEQFF. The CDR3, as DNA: TGTGCCAGCACGACTAGCGGGATCAATGAGCAGTTCTTC.

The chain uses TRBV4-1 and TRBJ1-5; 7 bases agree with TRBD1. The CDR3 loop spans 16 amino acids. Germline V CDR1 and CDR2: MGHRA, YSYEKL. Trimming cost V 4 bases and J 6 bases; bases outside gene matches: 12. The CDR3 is CASSPGQGGGGQPQHF. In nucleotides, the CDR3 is TGCGCCAGCAGCCCGGGACAAGGGGGCGGAGGTCAGCCCCAGCATTTT.

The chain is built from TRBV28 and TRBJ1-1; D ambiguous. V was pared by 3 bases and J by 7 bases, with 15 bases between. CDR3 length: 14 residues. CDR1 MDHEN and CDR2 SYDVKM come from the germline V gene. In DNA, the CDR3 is TGTGCCAGCAGTTTGTTACAGAGTACGTTTGAAGCTTTCTTT. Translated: CASSLLQSTFEAFF.